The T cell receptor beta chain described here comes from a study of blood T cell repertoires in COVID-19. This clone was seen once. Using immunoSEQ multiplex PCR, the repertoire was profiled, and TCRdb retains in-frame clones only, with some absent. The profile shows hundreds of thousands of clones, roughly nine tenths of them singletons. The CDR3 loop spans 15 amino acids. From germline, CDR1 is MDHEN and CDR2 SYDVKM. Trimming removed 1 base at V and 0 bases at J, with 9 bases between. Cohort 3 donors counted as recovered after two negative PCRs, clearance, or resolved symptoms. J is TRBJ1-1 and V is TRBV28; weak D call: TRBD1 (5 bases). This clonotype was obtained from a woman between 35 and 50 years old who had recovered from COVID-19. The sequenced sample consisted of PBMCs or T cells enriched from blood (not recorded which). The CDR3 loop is CASSLYPGMNTEAFF. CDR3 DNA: TGTGCCAGCAGTTTATATCCAGGGATGAACACTGAAGCTTTCTTT.